This TCR beta chain was found in a study of CD8 T cells in ankylosing spondylitis (dated by TCRdb to 2016 to 2017). A note on the overall study: T cell receptor beta repertoires were profiled in healthy donors and ankylosing spondylitis patients so that disease-linked TCR variants could be found. In total, the full study cohort was made up of some 100 healthy donors and about two dozen ankylosing spondylitis patients. Peripheral blood samples were taken, and synovial fluid was additionally collected from ankylosing spondylitis patients. Overall results and qualifications from the work: Some motif variants had previously been reported in the synovial fluid and blood of reactive arthritis patients, which suggests shared mechanisms of disease initiation. According to the report, matched synovial fluid samples from ankylosing spondylitis patients were significantly enriched for the disease-linked clones. The disease-linked clones showed a CD8+ phenotype and occurred at relatively low frequencies in peripheral blood. Blood from ankylosing spondylitis patients appeared to be characterized by a TCR beta motif composed of under 10 highly homologous amino acid variants.

The CDR3 measures 15 amino acids from cysteine to phenylalanine. The entry retains the CDR3 DNA only, 45 bases that are in frame from base 1. Deletion took 3 bases off V and 1 base off J, with a span of 9 bases between the germline ends. CDR1 and CDR2 are read off the germline V gene (reference sequence) as MNHEY and SMNVEV. This clonotype was counted ten times or more. Its antigen remains undetermined. Per-base qualities were not stored, and no clone one base away is much larger. Instrument on record: Illumina HiSeq 2500. Quantitative 5'-RACE with molecular barcodes was the method used to prepare the TCR beta libraries. The study's processing was this. Disease-linked TCR variants were identified with a new computational method built on a probabilistic model of VDJ rearrangement. TCRdb reprocessed the public reads (quality trimming at Q25 with fastp, clone calling with MiXCR) and kept in-frame beta chains. Each entry merges the rows of one CDR3 protein and shows their most common DNA and genes. None of the V and J calls come from the authors' own analysis; TCRdb made them. The sample table contains around 140,000 distinct CDR3 sequences; only one count was recorded for roughly 11% of them. Of the sample, roughly 4.3% is held by the ten largest clones.

Source material: blood, either unsorted or a sorted T cell fraction (not recorded which). This sequence originates from a female donor with ankylosing spondylitis or in good health (not recorded which). In this chain, TRBV27 is recombined with TRBJ2-2, with an unclear D gene assignment. CDR3 sequence: CASSLYSENTGELFF. The sequence in DNA is TGTGCCAGCAGTTTGTACAGCGAGAACACCGGGGAGCTGTTTTTT.